This T cell receptor (beta chain) was recovered during a study of tumor-infiltrating lymphocytes in localized non-small cell lung cancer. Assay used: immunoSEQ multiplex PCR; TCRdb lists only in-frame clones, some missing. The sample records about 4,800 clones, roughly 95% being singletons. The germline V gene has CDR1 LNHDA and CDR2 SQIVND (reference sequence). The CDR3 is 13 amino acids. Trimming left V 5 bases short and J 8 bases short, with 15 bases between. The source material was uninvolved lung tissue not adjacent to the tumor. The TCR originated in a human donor with non-small cell lung cancer. The chain links TRBV19 to TRBJ1-2; no firm D call. The CDR3 is CASSPDLNRGYTF. For the CDR3, the DNA is TGTGCCAGTAGTCCCGACCTAAACCGGGGCTACACCTTC.